This TCR beta chain emerged from a study of T cells in Graves' hyperthyroidism and ophthalmopathy (dated by TCRdb to about 2019). Regarding the complete study: Peripheral blood samples were taken at the time of initial diagnosis, prior to any treatment. The paper reports TCR Vbeta CDR3 sequencing of some 140 peripheral blood samples: around 45 ophthalmopathy, about 75 hyperthyroidism and around 17 progressor patients. Whether ophthalmopathy could be predicted prospectively was tested in an independent validation cohort made up of under 20 hyperthyroidism patients plus 17 patients who later progressed to ophthalmopathy. After blood sampling, hyperthyroidism patients were treated with methimazole at a starting dose of 30 mg daily, and ophthalmopathy patients were treated with high-dose intravenous methylprednisolone. The approximately 100 discovery patients were randomly split 7:3 into training and test sets. In addition, the study compared T-cell repertoires in thyroid tissue and in blood from roughly 6 Graves' hyperthyroidism patients. To identify distinguishing TCR V-J signatures, a discovery cohort of around 100 patients was used, comprising 43 with Graves' ophthalmopathy and under 60 with stable Graves' hyperthyroidism. Beyond this particular receptor, the publication reports: No statistical method was used to set the sample size in advance, and investigators knew the group allocation. A 13 V-J signature model separated ophthalmopathy from stable hyperthyroidism, with approximately 86% sensitivity and 81.08% specificity in cross-validation and 80%/75% in testing. In validation, progression to ophthalmopathy was predicted by the model with almost 71% sensitivity and around 76% specificity, a median of approximately 7.1 months before onset. Most expanded thyroid clonotypes (frequency above 0.001) were also detected in blood, suggesting blood repertoires may reflect thyroid immune responses.

Ophthalmopathy patients had moderately to severely active disease, with a Clinical Activity Score of 3 or more, a NOSPECS grade of 4 or more, and a disease duration of less than 3 months. Patients with uncontrolled infections, other autoimmune diseases, pregnancy or lactation were excluded. Diagnoses were based on clinical symptoms, serum thyroxine and TRAb, thyroid ultrasound and orbital computed tomography. PBMCs were separated from 10 ml of fresh peripheral blood using Ficoll-Paque density gradient centrifugation. Trizol reagent was used to extract total RNA, and RNA quality was then checked on an Agilent 2100 Bioanalyzer. This clonotype was observed a few times. The target of this receptor is not known. Qualities for individual bases were not recorded, and no much larger clone is one base off. The TCR beta CDR3 regions were amplified from the RNA transcripts. The first round of RT-PCR for the TCR CDR3 was performed with the HTBI primer set and the Qiagen OneStep RT-PCR kit. Libraries were constructed in a second round of multiplex PCR, after which size selection and purification were carried out. Libraries were sequenced paired-end with 100 bp reads on an Illumina HiSeq2000. The study's own analysis went as follows. Raw data were processed with SOAPnuke, discarding reads with adapters, uncalled bases, mean Phred below 15, or no exact constant-primer or identifier match. COPE v1.2.5 was used to merge high-quality paired reads, and clonotypes were defined as unique nucleotide sequences. MiTCR v1.1 was used to align the clonotypes against IMGT TRBV, TRBD and TRBJ reference segments. The analysis included only V-J combinations with a frequency above 0.0001, which together covered more than 98% of the repertoires. The TCS score was defined as F50 (clonal expansion) divided by E x V (chaos), with BLOSUM62-based TCRdist calculated between CDR3 peptides within each V-J. Welch's t-statistics and random forest reduced around 550 V-J features to some 14, which were used in a naive Bayes classifier (R e1071). TCRdb passed the public sequencing reads through fastp at Q25 and MiXCR, retaining productive beta sequences. A single entry per CDR3 protein holds the most common genes and DNA from its merged rows. These V and J calls originate from TCRdb's pipeline instead of the authors' own analysis. This sample holds a few hundred thousand distinct CDR3 sequences; about a sixth were observed only once. The ten largest account for under 3.5% of the sample.

V is pruned by 2 bases and J by 5 bases, leaving 9 bases of the junction without a gene match. The CDR1 and CDR2 encoded by the germline V gene are SGHRS and YFSETQ. Including the terminal cysteine and phenylalanine, the CDR3 comprises 16 residues. The entry retains the CDR3 DNA only, 48 bases that are in frame from base 1. Sequencing used blood. The TCR originated in a woman aged 40 to 50 with Graves' ophthalmopathy. The chain is made from TRBV5-1 and TRBJ2-7; 11 central bases correspond to TRBD2. The CDR3: CASSFRTSGSDHEQYF. The nucleotide sequence reads as follows: TGCGCCAGCAGCTTTCGAACTAGCGGGAGCGACCACGAGCAGTACTTC.